This T cell receptor (beta chain) comes out of a study of OX40 agonist ivuxolimab in advanced cancers. TCRdb keeps only in-frame clones here, not all; method: immunoSEQ multiplex PCR. The sample has about 66,000 clones, 85% seen once. Per the germline V gene, CDR1 is MDHEN and CDR2 is SYDVKM. The CDR3 extends over 14 amino acids. V was shortened by 10 bases and J by 2 bases, with 17 bases between the two germline ends. This TCR came from an adult with an advanced solid tumor such as melanoma, head and neck, liver or kidney cancer. V is TRBV28 and J is TRBJ1-2, with D possibly TRBD1 on 6 matching bases. The sequencing here drew on CD4+ or CD8+ T cells sorted from blood, taken in a trial of the OX40 agonist ivuxolimab. CDR3 in amino acids: CATRMTGGNYGYTF. The CDR3 nucleotides read TGTGCCACCAGAATGACGGGGGGCAACTATGGCTACACCTTC.